This passage covers 13 T cell receptor beta chains from one sample sequenced in a study of shared clonotypes between healthy human individuals. Profiling relied on immunoSEQ multiplex PCR, and the TCRdb table lists in-frame clones only, not all of them. This repertoire shows around 2,100,000 clones, approximately 94% found once; its top ten account for 1.2%. Naive-designated CD8 cells lacked CD45RO, were positively enriched for CCR7, and omitted terminally differentiated effector memory CD45RA+ cells. Sequenced input: naive CD8+ T cells sorted from blood. The receptors were sampled from a man younger than 30 in good health.

V is TRBV6-1 and J is TRBJ1-3; no clear D. CDR3 length: 12 amino acids. Trimming left V 11 bases short and J 0 bases short, with 8 bases between. The germline V gene has CDR1 MNHNS and CDR2 SASEGT. The CDR3 loop reads CAGSGSGNTIYF. For the CDR3, the DNA is TGTGCCGGGAGCGGCTCTGGAAACACCATATATTTT.

V and J are TRBV5-1 and TRBJ2-4; 7 bases agree with TRBD2. This CDR3 comprises 15 residues. V trimming: 4 bases; J trimming: 7 bases; junction bases outside the gene matches: 11. Germline CDR1 reads SGHRS; CDR2 reads YFSETQ. CDR3 loop: CASSAGLDGSNIQYF. CDR3 sequence (DNA): TGCGCCAGCAGCGCCGGACTAGACGGATCGAACATTCAGTACTTC. The whole variable domain, filled in from reference TRBV5-1 and TRBJ2-4, reads KAGVTQTPRYLIKTRGQQVTLSCSPISGHRSVSWYQQTPGQGLQFLFEYFSETQRNKGNFPGRFSGRQFSNSRSEMNVSTLELGDSALYLCASSAGLDGSNIQYFGAGTRLSVL.

The genes are TRBV10-1 and TRBJ2-2; TRBD1 might be the D (5 bases). The V gene lost 4 bases and the J gene lost 7 bases, with 10 bases spanning the gap. The CDR3 runs to 13 residues. Germline V gene sequence: CDR1 WNHNN, CDR2 SYGVQD (reference sequence). The CDR3, as DNA: TGCGCCAGCAGTGGTGGGGCGAACGGGGAGCTGTTTTTT. Translating it yields CASSGGANGELFF.

V gene TRBV7-2 combines with J gene TRBJ2-7, with D perhaps assigned TRBD1 or TRBD2 (5 bases each). The ends were cut back, 7 bases at V and 3 bases at J, with 19 bases in the middle. Germline lookup yields CDR1 SGHTA and CDR2 FQGNSA. The CDR3 length is 15 residues. The CDR3 spells CASNSGDPLYYEQYF. CDR3 coding DNA: TGTGCCAGCAACTCCGGGGACCCACTGTACTACGAGCAGTACTTC.

The chain couples TRBV28 to TRBJ1-2; D is possibly TRBD1 (6 bases). CDR3 size: 19 residues. V was clipped by 5 bases and J by 2 bases, with 27 bases between them. CDR1 is MDHEN, CDR2 SYDVKM, per germline. The CDR3 protein is CASSPTGDKMIGNNYGYTF. In DNA, the CDR3 is TGTGCCAGCAGTCCGACAGGAGATAAAATGATTGGGAACAACTATGGCTACACCTTC.

The J gene is TRBJ2-7, the V gene TRBV10-3, with 10 bases aligning to TRBD2. The CDR3 has 13 amino acids. V lost 10 bases to trimming and J lost 3 bases; unmatched junction nucleotides: 6. Germline V lookup: CDR1 ENHRY, CDR2 SYGVKD. The CDR3 sequence: CATGTSDYYEQYF. The CDR3 DNA is TGTGCCACCGGGACTAGCGACTACTACGAGCAGTACTTC.

This clone was seen once. The chain recombines TRBV13 with TRBJ2-7; D unresolved. Per the germline V gene, CDR1 is PRHDT and CDR2 is FYEKMQ (reference sequence). CDR3 length: 14 residues. Trimming took 1 base from V and 1 from J, leaving 8 bases between them. The CDR3 loop reads CASSLEAESYEQYF. Written as DNA, the CDR3 is TGTGCCAGCAGCTTAGAAGCCGAGTCCTACGAGCAGTACTTC.

The gene calls are TRBV13 and TRBJ2-1, with unresolved D. V lost 3 bases to trimming and J lost 6 bases, with 9 bases between them. Germline V gives CDR1 PRHDT, CDR2 FYEKMQ (reference sequence). The CDR3 consists of 13 residues. As DNA, the CDR3 is TGTGCCAGCAGCTTCATGGGCCCCAATGAGCAGTTCTTC. The encoded protein is CASSFMGPNEQFF.

Note on this clone: The sample has other DNA sequences that encode this CDR3 too. For the CDR3, the DNA is TGTGCCAGCAGCTTAGGGGACACTGAAGCTTTCTTT. This encodes CASSLGDTEAFF. This chain links TRBV5-6 with TRBJ1-1, with D perhaps matching TRBD1 (5 bases). The V gene lost 2 bases and the J gene lost 3 bases, with 5 bases spanning the gap. The CDR3 runs 12 residues. Per germline, CDR1 SGHDT and CDR2 YYEEEE. Together with reference TRBV5-6 and TRBJ1-1, the CDR3 gives the full variable domain: DAGVTQSPTHLIKTRGQQVTLRCSPKSGHDTVSWYQQALGQGPQFIFQYYEEEERQRGNFPDRFSGHQFPNYSSELNVNALLLGDSALYLCASSLGDTEAFFGQGTRLTVV.

V gene TRBV27 combines with J gene TRBJ2-2; unclear D gene. Trimming removed 6 bases from V and 7 bases from J, with 9 bases in between. Germline V gene lookup returns CDR1 MNHEY and CDR2 SMNVEV (reference sequence). The CDR3 spans 12 residues. DNA for the CDR3: TGTGCCAGCAGACAGCTGGGCGGGGAGCTGTTTTTT. Residues: CASRQLGGELFF.

The chain recombines TRBV2 with TRBJ2-5; D is possibly TRBD1 (6 bases). Germline CDR1 and CDR2: SNHLY and FYNNEI. Trimming stripped 5 bases from V and 1 base from J, with 17 bases between. The CDR3 covers 16 residues. DNA for the CDR3: TGTGCCAGCAGTCCACCCGGAAGGGGGATCCAAGAGACCCAGTACTTC. Translation gives CASSPPGRGIQETQYF.

The chain is built from TRBV27 and TRBJ2-5; 11 bases fit TRBD1. Germline V gives CDR1 MNHEY, CDR2 SMNVEV (reference sequence). The CDR3 covers 16 residues. V shed 5 bases, J shed 2 bases, and the junction held 7 bases outside the gene matches. As DNA, the CDR3 is TGTGCCAGCAGTCCCGACCGGGACAGGGGGCAAGAGACCCAGTACTTC. This translates into CASSPDRDRGQETQYF.

This CDR3 is CASSPTGTTGIYEQYF. In nucleotides, the CDR3 is TGTGCCAGCAGCCCTACGGGAACAACAGGGATATACGAGCAGTACTTC. V and J are TRBV7-9 and TRBJ2-7, with a weak D call TRBD1 (6 bases). Trimming pared 5 bases from V and 4 bases from J, leaving 21 bases between. This CDR3 contains 16 residues. CDR1 SEHNR and CDR2 FQNEAQ come from the germline V gene (reference sequence). The full variable domain, in which reference TRBV7-9 and TRBJ2-7 provide the parts outside the CDR3, is DTGVSQNPRHKITKRGQNVTFRCDPISEHNRLYWYRQTLGQGPEFLTYFQNEAQLEKSRLLSDRFSAERPKGSFSTLEIQRTEQGDSAMYLCASSPTGTTGIYEQYFGPGTRLTVT.